The 5 T cell receptor beta chains presented below share a single source sample, sequenced in a study of regulatory T cells in long-lasting Graves disease. Building the TCR beta libraries relied on iRepertoire HTBI primers, and CDR3 regions underwent Arm-PCR. TCRdb re-called the multiplex PCR reads with MiXCR, one entry per CDR3 protein. The table includes approximately 560,000 distinct CDR3 sequences, more than 15% detected once. Noted time point: newly diagnosed GD, antithyroid drugs for less than 3 months. The TCR library was prepared using RNA isolated from PBMCs. These data also formed part of another study, on T cells in Graves' hyperthyroidism and ophthalmopathy.

The specimen comprised peripheral blood mononuclear cells (PBMCs), sampled at new diagnosis, from a patient treated with antithyroid drugs. The receptors were sampled from a man aged 18 to 35 with Graves disease.

This clonotype was found many times. The V call is TRBV2, the J call TRBJ2-7; D is perhaps TRBD2 (6 bases). The CDR3 is 13 residues long. Germline CDR1 is SNHLY and CDR2 is FYNNEI. V was cut by 6 bases and J by 2 bases, with 11 bases left in between. CDR3 DNA: TGTGCCAGCAGGACTAGACCAGCCTACGAGCAGTACTTC. Protein product: CASRTRPAYEQYF.

CDR3 amino acids: CASTPRGVNTEAFF. DNA of the CDR3: TGTGCCAGCACCCCCAGGGGGGTTAACACTGAAGCTTTCTTT. This chain links TRBV6-1 with TRBJ1-1; 7 bases map to TRBD1. Per germline, CDR1 MNHNS and CDR2 SASEGT. The CDR3 is made up of 14 amino acids. With 7 bases clipped from V and 2 bases from J, the junction kept 7 bases outside the gene matches.

There are many counts of this clonotype. This chain connects TRBV12-3 or TRBV12-4 to TRBJ2-7, with 8 bases lining up with TRBD1. V dropped 10 bases and J dropped 1; count of bases not matched to a gene: 6. The CDR3 consists of 13 residues. The CDR3 loop is CATTDRESYEQYF. The DNA of the CDR3 is TGTGCCACCACGGACAGGGAGTCCTACGAGCAGTACTTC.

This clonotype was counted only a few times. The junction departs from germline at one end; a sequencing error may be responsible. This chain joins TRBV7-9 and TRBJ2-7; tentatively, D is TRBD2 (5 bases). Germline CDR1 and CDR2: SEHNR and FQNEAQ (reference sequence). The CDR3 covers 16 residues. In DNA, the CDR3 is TGTGCCAGCAGCATCCTCGAGCGGCCGGATCGCTACGAGCAGCACTTC. Translated: CASSILERPDRYEQHF. Full variable domain (missing parts from reference TRBV7-9 and TRBJ2-7): DTGVSQNPRHKITKRGQNVTFRCDPISEHNRLYWYRQTLGQGPEFLTYFQNEAQLEKSRLLSDRFSAERPKGSFSTLEIQRTEQGDSAMYLCASSILERPDRYEQHFGPGTRLTVT.

There are many counts of this clonotype. The chain joins TRBV27 to TRBJ2-5; D is ambiguous. This CDR3 has 17 amino acids. Germline CDR1 and CDR2: MNHEY and SMNVEV (reference sequence). Trimming cost V 2 bases and J 2 bases, with 18 bases left between them. CDR3 loop: CASSLSAATLEQETQYF. For the CDR3, the DNA is TGTGCCAGCAGTTTAAGCGCTGCCACTTTAGAGCAAGAGACCCAGTACTTC.